Shown below are 26 T cell receptor beta chains from a single sample sequenced in a study of blood T cells in healthy people across ages. Sample-barcoded 5' priming and a J-beta primer mix drove a second PCR of 7 to 11 cycles. TCRdb used MiXCR to reprocess the 5' RACE reads, holding one entry per CDR3 protein. Of 380,000 or so distinct CDR3 sequences listed, approximately 51% are singletons. The sample was blood. These receptors all stem from a man between 60 and 75 years old in good health.

The J gene is TRBJ2-1, the V gene TRBV28; 11 bases fit TRBD2. The CDR3 totals 15 residues. CDR1 is MDHEN, CDR2 SYDVKM, per germline. V lost 6 bases and J lost 4; bases outside the gene matches: 5. As DNA, the CDR3 is TGTGCCAGCAGAAATAGCGGGGGGGCATACAATGAGCAGTTCTTC. Protein: CASRNSGGAYNEQFF. Combining the CDR3 with reference TRBV28 and TRBJ2-1 gives the whole variable domain DVKVTQSSRYLVKRTGEKVFLECVQDMDHENMFWYRQDPGLGLRLIYFSYDVKMKEKGDIPEGYSVSREKKERFSLILESASTNQTSMYLCASRNSGGAYNEQFFGPGTRLTVL.

The V call is TRBV5-1, the J call TRBJ2-3, with D perhaps given as TRBD1 or TRBD2 (6 bases each). The CDR3 covers 16 residues. The ends were cut back, 3 bases at V and 4 bases at J, with 18 bases in the middle. Germline-derived CDR1 and CDR2 are SGHRS and YFSETQ. The CDR3 DNA is TGCGCCAGCAGCTGGGGGGCCCGTACCGTCCCAGATACGCAGTATTTT. Amino acids: CASSWGARTVPDTQYF.

The chain recombines TRBV4-2 with TRBJ2-1; 7 bases map to TRBD2. Germline CDR1 LGHNA, CDR2 YNFKEQ. CDR3 size: 18 residues. V gave up 4 bases and J gave up 0 bases; unmatched junction bases: 12. The CDR3 nucleotides are TGTGCCAGCAGCCTATTACGAAGCGGGGCAAGCTCCTACAATGAGCAGTTCTTC. This translates into CASSLLRSGASSYNEQFF.

The chain carries TRBV29-1 and TRBJ2-1, with 8 bases matching TRBD2. Per the germline V gene, CDR1 is SQVTM and CDR2 is ANQGSEA. Trimming at V came to 5 bases and at J to 0 bases, leaving 3 bases not matched to a gene. This CDR3 spans 14 amino acids. The CDR3 loop is CSVTAGASYNEQFF. The CDR3 DNA follows: TGCAGCGTTACAGCGGGGGCCTCCTACAATGAGCAGTTCTTC.

The sample holds a few counts of this clonotype. The chain uses TRBV12-3 or TRBV12-4 and TRBJ2-7; a weak D match, TRBD2 (6 bases). There are 14 residues in the CDR3. V lost 5 bases and J 0 bases, leaving 11 bases between the germline ends. As DNA, the CDR3 is TGTGCCAGCAGTCGCGGGGTGACCTCCTACGAGCAGTACTTC. Its translation is CASSRGVTSYEQYF.

This chain connects TRBV20-1 to TRBJ1-5; 8 nucleotides match TRBD1. V trimming: 3 bases; J trimming: 7 bases; junction bases outside the gene matches: 14. This CDR3 is 16 amino acids long. Germline V gene sequence: CDR1 DFQATT, CDR2 SNEGSKA (reference sequence). CDR3 nucleotide sequence: TGCAGTGCTAGTCGCACCGACAGGGGTTGGACACAGCCCCAGCATTTT. Residues: CSASRTDRGWTQPQHF.

The chain uses TRBV21-1 and TRBJ1-4. TRBV21-1 corresponds to a pseudogene. The CDR3 consists of 12 residues. CDR3 sequence (DNA): TGTGCCAGCACTCTACCTCTCGAAAAACTGTTTTTT. It encodes CASTLPLEKLFF.

The V gene is TRBV25-1, the J gene TRBJ1-2, with D possibly being TRBD1 (5 bases). The germline gives CDR1 MGHDK, CDR2 SYGVNS. This CDR3 contains 14 residues. V was clipped by 3 bases and J by 4 bases, with 12 bases between them. As DNA, the CDR3 is TGTGCCAGCAGTGAGGAGGGGCGCGGCTATGGCTACACCTTC. This codes for CASSEEGRGYGYTF.

This chain links TRBV20-1 with TRBJ2-7; 7 bases map to TRBD2. The germline CDR1 and CDR2 sequences are DFQATT and SNEGSKA (reference sequence). CDR3 length: 15 residues. Trimming at V came to 0 bases and at J to 1 base, leaving 6 bases not matched to a gene. DNA of the CDR3: TGCAGTGCTAGAGATCCCGGGAGGACGTCCTACGAGCAGTACTTC. Its protein is CSARDPGRTSYEQYF.

There are a few counts of this clonotype. The chain uses TRBV20-1 and TRBJ2-4; no definite D call. Germline V CDR1 and CDR2: DFQATT, SNEGSKA (reference sequence). The CDR3 consists of 11 residues. Trimming stripped 8 bases from V and 8 bases from J, with 13 bases between. The CDR3 reads CSTLYGDIQYF. CDR3 in DNA: TGCAGTACCTTGTATGGGGACATTCAGTACTTC.

The chain recombines TRBV28 with TRBJ2-1; 12 positions agree with TRBD1. V lost 6 bases to trimming and J lost 8 bases; unmatched junction nucleotides: 11. From germline, CDR1 is MDHEN and CDR2 SYDVKM. The length of the CDR3 is 16 residues. The CDR3 sequence is CASRSGGQGARDEQFF. For the CDR3, the DNA is TGTGCCAGCAGAAGCGGGGGACAGGGGGCGCGGGATGAGCAGTTCTTC.

This clonotype was picked up a small number of times. CDR3 sequence (DNA): TGTGCCAGCAGAACCACGGGGACCTCCTACAATGAGCAGTTCTTC. Amino acids: CASRTTGTSYNEQFF. V is TRBV7-2 and J is TRBJ2-1, with D perhaps given as TRBD1 or TRBD2 (5 bases each). CDR1 is SGHTA, CDR2 FQGNSA, per germline. The length of the CDR3 is 15 residues. V was cut by 6 bases and J by 0 bases, with 12 bases left in between.

Ten or more counts support this clonotype. The CDR3 spells CSVEGPRDRSYEQYF. CDR3 coding DNA: TGCAGCGTTGAAGGGCCCCGGGACCGCTCCTACGAGCAGTACTTC. J is TRBJ2-7 and V is TRBV29-1; D assignment may be TRBD1 or TRBD2 (5 bases each). The CDR3 sequence is 15 residues long. The V and J ends lost 1 base and 0 bases respectively, with 13 bases between them. From germline, CDR1 is SQVTM and CDR2 ANQGSEA.

The J gene is TRBJ2-1, the V gene TRBV7-2, with a tentative D call TRBD2 (6 bases). The germline gives CDR1 SGHTA, CDR2 FQGNSA. Trimming took 7 bases from V and 3 from J, leaving 19 bases between them. The CDR3 spans 16 residues. This chain's CDR3 is CASTMTGGESYNEQFF. In nucleotides, the CDR3 is TGTGCCAGCACCATGACCGGGGGAGAGAGCTACAATGAGCAGTTCTTC. Variable domain in full (rest from reference TRBV7-2 and TRBJ2-1): GAGVSQSPSNKVTEKGKDVELRCDPISGHTALYWYRQSLGQGLEFLIYFQGNSAPDKSGLPSDRFSAERTGGSVSTLTIQRTQQEDSAVYLCASTMTGGESYNEQFFGPGTRLTVL.

The rearrangement joins TRBV13 to TRBJ1-3, with D uncertain. The CDR3 totals 12 residues. V dropped 3 bases and J dropped 2 bases, with 2 bases sitting between them. Looked up from germline, CDR1 is PRHDT and CDR2 is FYEKMQ (reference sequence). The CDR3 here is CASSFPGNTIYF. The CDR3 DNA sequence: TGTGCCAGCAGCTTTCCTGGAAACACCATATATTTT.

There are a few counts of this clonotype. The rearrangement links TRBV6-5 to TRBJ2-5; D is unclear. The length of the CDR3 is 15 residues. Germline CDR1 reads MNHEY; CDR2 reads SVGAGI. Trimming took off 1 base at V and 3 bases at J, with 12 bases between the two ends. This CDR3 reads CASSYFLDLKETQYF. CDR3 DNA: TGTGCCAGCAGTTACTTCCTAGACCTCAAAGAGACCCAGTACTTC.

V is TRBV4-3 and J is TRBJ2-7, with 13 bases fitting TRBD2. The germline CDR1 and CDR2 sequences are LGHNA and YSLEER. The CDR3 runs to 16 residues. J lost 2 bases, V lost 4 bases, and 5 bases had no gene match. CDR3 nucleotides: TGCGCCAGCAGCCCGGGACTAGCGGGAACCGCCTACGAGCAGTACTTC. Translation gives CASSPGLAGTAYEQYF.

Only a few counts were recorded for this clonotype. The chain combines TRBV12-3 or TRBV12-4 with TRBJ2-3, with 9 bases that match TRBD2. The CDR3 has 16 amino acids. Germline trimming cut 7 bases from V and 4 bases from J; bases unmatched to any gene: 12. The CDR3 nucleotides are TGTGCCAGCACCACCCCTCTCGCGGGAGGGCCAGATACGCAGTATTTT. Encoded protein: CASTTPLAGGPDTQYF.

The chain employs TRBV20-1 and TRBJ2-5, with 13 bases identical to TRBD2. Unmatched junction bases numbered 7, after V lost 3 bases and J lost 3 bases. This CDR3 region has 16 residues. CDR1 is DFQATT, CDR2 SNEGSKA, per germline (reference sequence). CDR3 in DNA: TGCAGTGCTAGGGCCGGACTAGCGGGGGTTAAAGAGACCCAGTACTTC. Translated: CSARAGLAGVKETQYF.

The chain recombines TRBV20-1 with TRBJ2-7; 11 bases line up with TRBD2. J lost 4 bases, V lost 2 bases, and 7 bases had no gene match. Germline CDR1 DFQATT, CDR2 SNEGSKA (reference sequence). This CDR3 is built from 15 residues. CDR3 nucleotide sequence: TGCAGTGCTAGAAACCTACTAGCGGGAGAATACGAGCAGTACTTC. It encodes CSARNLLAGEYEQYF.

This clonotype appeared a few times. This chain uses TRBV29-1 with TRBJ2-5; possibly TRBD1 for D (5 bases). The CDR3 length is 12 residues. Looked up from germline, CDR1 is SQVTM and CDR2 is ANQGSEA. V was clipped by 3 bases and J by 7 bases, with 12 bases between them. CDR3 nucleotides: TGCAGCGTTGATCTAAGGGGCGGGACCCAGTACTTC. Translating gives CSVDLRGGTQYF.

This chain links TRBV10-2 with TRBJ2-3; 11 positions agree with TRBD2. This CDR3 has 16 amino acids. Germline V gene lookup returns CDR1 WSHSY and CDR2 SAAADI. The ends lost 10 bases at V and 3 bases at J; junction bases unmatched: 12. CDR3 DNA sequence: TGCGCCATCCGACTAGCGGGGACCACGAGTACAGATACGCAGTATTTT. Translating gives CAIRLAGTTSTDTQYF.

A few counts support this clonotype. The chain uses TRBV5-1 and TRBJ2-1; no clear D. The germline V and J ends were trimmed by 3 bases and 8 bases, with 6 bases remaining between them. The length of the CDR3 is 11 residues. Germline-derived CDR1 and CDR2 are SGHRS and YFSETQ. The CDR3 sequence is CASSSSDEQFF. CDR3 nucleotides: TGCGCCAGCAGCTCTTCTGATGAGCAGTTCTTC.

This clonotype was seen repeatedly, ten times or more. The CDR3 loop reads CASSPRPKDTQYF. DNA for the CDR3: TGTGCCAGCAGTCCACGACCTAAGGATACGCAGTATTTT. The chain combines TRBV6-6 with TRBJ2-3; D ambiguous. There are 13 residues in the CDR3. Germline lookup yields CDR1 MNHNY and CDR2 SVGAGI (reference sequence). Trimming removed 5 bases at V and 6 bases at J, with 12 bases between.

A few counts support this clonotype. The CDR3 loop is CSAARQGEKLFF. CDR3 nucleotide sequence: TGCAGTGCTGCCCGACAGGGTGAAAAACTGTTTTTT. This chain joins TRBV20-1 and TRBJ1-4; 7 nucleotides match TRBD1. The CDR3 contains 12 residues. Losses at the gene ends were 5 bases for V and 7 bases for J; bases not matched to a gene: 4. Germline V gives CDR1 DFQATT, CDR2 SNEGSKA (reference sequence).

The chain couples TRBV4-2 to TRBJ2-7; possible D gene TRBD2, 6 bases. Germline CDR1 reads LGHNA; CDR2 reads YNFKEQ. V was shortened by 3 bases and J by 1 base, with 19 bases between the two germline ends. The CDR3 length is 17 residues. The CDR3 DNA is TGTGCCAGCAGCCAGGATAACAGCCCCGGAGGGTCCTACGAGCAGTACTTC. Its protein is CASSQDNSPGGSYEQYF.